The clone carrying this T cell receptor beta chain turned up a few times. Its antigen is unidentified. This sample was taken from a study of blood T cells in healthy people across ages. Study at large: In model experiments, template switching was able to capture about one barcoded beta molecule for every two T cells that were present.

The germline CDR1 and CDR2 sequences are MNHEY and SMNVEV (reference sequence). This CDR3 contains 13 residues. Trimming removed 8 bases from V and 2 bases from J, with 12 bases in between. For the second PCR, which ran for about 6 to 11 cycles, a sample-barcoded 5' primer and a J-beta primer mix were used. TCRdb processed the 5' RACE reads anew with MiXCR; each CDR3 protein has one entry. The table lists about 2 million distinct CDR3 sequences, roughly 52% of them singletons, with approximately 2.1% in the top ten. Each donor's blood draw was around 9.2 milliliters of peripheral blood. Notes on the study in general: Per-million-T-cell TCR beta diversity fell roughly linearly with age. Changes in expanded clonotypes were possibly confounded, as the CMV status of donors was unknown.

The genes are TRBV27 and TRBJ1-2; D is undetermined. The sequencing sample was made of blood. The receptor's source is a woman in her forties in good health. The CDR3 protein is CASGAGFNYGYTF. The CDR3, as DNA: TGTGCCAGCGGAGCGGGGTTCAACTATGGCTACACCTTC.